Included here is one T cell receptor beta chain sequence, with context. The antigen remains undetermined. The data originate from a study of Ad26.COV2.S vaccination and SARS-CoV-2 variants. Across the whole study: Donor was one of the participants in the Ad26.COV2.S arm of the COV1001 trial. Study findings and constraints: Breadth measured for non-spike TCRs was similar across vaccine and placebo recipients.

The V and J ends lost 5 bases and 5 bases respectively, with 10 bases between them. From germline, CDR1 is MDHEN and CDR2 SYDVKM. CDR3 length: 13 amino acids. Noted treatment: some 19 received Ad26.COV2.S at low or high dose, single or two shots; about 5 received placebo; per-sample allocation not given. At day 63 after the first vaccine or placebo injection, samples were drawn. Donor was an adult aged 18-55 years in Boston. Wuhan-strain SARS-CoV-2 spike was expressed by the Ad26 vector that made up the vaccine. Repertoires were generated with immunoSEQ multiplex PCR, while TCRdb's copy carries only in-frame clones and drops some. The sample consists of 500,000 or so clones, around nine tenths of them appearing once.

This TCR was sampled from a person between 18 and 59 years old who received the Ad26.COV2.S COVID-19 vaccine or a placebo. The chain employs TRBV28 and TRBJ1-3; D is unresolved. The specimen was peripheral blood, collected in a trial of Ad26.COV2.S vaccine versus placebo. CDR3 sequence reads: CASSPRGRNTIYF. DNA for the CDR3: TGTGCCAGCAGTCCCCGCGGGCGAAACACCATATATTTT. The full variable domain, rest sourced from reference TRBV28 and TRBJ1-3, is DVKVTQSSRYLVKRTGEKVFLECVQDMDHENMFWYRQDPGLGLRLIYFSYDVKMKEKGDIPEGYSVSREKKERFSLILESASTNQTSMYLCASSPRGRNTIYFGEGSWLTVV.